These 15 T cell receptor beta chains share one sample of origin, sequenced in a study of vaccination effects on CD4 cells after COVID-19. Peptide-pool stimulation followed by sequencing identified expanded antigen-specific CD4+ clonotypes in the ViraFEST assay. With 10 to 11 days of culture completed, CD4+ T cells were isolated. Participants were vaccinated with two doses of either the BNT162b2 or mRNA-1273 vaccine. Antigen specificity for these receptors is unknown. Measured with immunoSEQ multiplex PCR; TCRdb has only the in-frame clones, and not every one. The table shows just under 60,000 clones, with around 82% occurring only once. The source material was CD4+ T cells from PBMCs cultured with HCoV-OC43 spike peptides, sampled after COVID-19 vaccination. Subset indicated: HCoV-OC43 spike overlapping peptide pool stimulation. These receptors all stem from a human donor who received a COVID-19 vaccine.

This clone has only a few counts. This chain connects TRBV19 to TRBJ2-1, with D hard to call. V lost 3 bases and J lost 0, with 9 bases in between. The CDR3 totals 15 residues. Germline V gene sequence: CDR1 LNHDA, CDR2 SQIVND (reference sequence). The CDR3 DNA reads as TGTGCCAGTAGTATGAAAGGTGACTCCTACAATGAGCAGTTCTTC. This codes for CASSMKGDSYNEQFF.

This chain connects TRBV9 to TRBJ2-4, with 10 positions matching TRBD1. The V segment lost 3 bases and the J segment 2 bases; nucleotides outside the gene matches: 5. The CDR3 covers 16 residues. The germline gives CDR1 SGDLS, CDR2 YYNGEE. This CDR3 reads CASSDRDRGTKNIQYF. DNA for the CDR3: TGTGCCAGCAGCGACCGGGACAGGGGAACCAAAAACATTCAGTACTTC.

The rearrangement joins TRBV5-4 to TRBJ2-2; 13 bases agree with TRBD2. The CDR3 is 16 residues long. CDR1 and CDR2 (germline): SGHNT, YYREEE (reference sequence). J gave up 5 bases and V 3 bases, and 4 bases lay outside the gene matches. The CDR3 sequence is CASSSTSGGKTGELFF. CDR3 DNA sequence: TGTGCCAGCAGCTCGACTAGCGGGGGGAAGACCGGGGAGCTGTTTTTT.

The chain couples TRBV7-8 to TRBJ2-7, with 7 bases matching TRBD1. The trim removed 2 bases at V and 7 bases at J, leaving 8 bases unmatched. Germline V CDR1 and CDR2: SGHVS, FQNEAQ. The CDR3 is made up of 14 amino acids. The CDR3 DNA reads as TGTGCCAGCAGCTTATTTAAGGGGGCGAGGGAGCAGTACGTC. It yields the protein CASSLFKGAREQYV.

The rearrangement joins TRBV5-1 to TRBJ2-1; D unresolved. The V end was cut by 0 bases, the J end by 8 bases, with 6 bases between. CDR1 is SGHRS, CDR2 YFSETQ, per germline. The CDR3 extends over 12 amino acids. For the CDR3, the DNA is TGCGCCAGCAGCTTGGCTTTTGATGAGCAGTTCTTC. Its translation is CASSLAFDEQFF.

This sequence joins TRBV5-1 and TRBJ2-3; no clear D. CDR1 and CDR2 from the germline V gene are SGHRS and YFSETQ. The germline V and J ends were trimmed by 0 bases and 2 bases, with 10 bases remaining between them. This CDR3 is 15 amino acids long. The CDR3 DNA follows: TGCGCCAGCAGCTTGGATGTGGGGAACACAGATACGCAGTATTTT. Protein: CASSLDVGNTDTQYF. Using reference TRBV5-1 and TRBJ2-3 for the parts outside the CDR3, the full variable domain is KAGVTQTPRYLIKTRGQQVTLSCSPISGHRSVSWYQQTPGQGLQFLFEYFSETQRNKGNFPGRFSGRQFSNSRSEMNVSTLELGDSALYLCASSLDVGNTDTQYFGPGTRLTVL.

This rearrangement joins TRBV6-2 or TRBV6-3 to TRBJ1-5, with a tentative D call TRBD1 (6 bases). The CDR3 is 15 residues long. CDR1 MNHEY and CDR2 SVGEGT come from the germline V gene. V was clipped by 5 bases and J by 5 bases, with 16 bases between them. CDR3: CASSPRTAPDQPQHF. DNA for the CDR3: TGTGCCAGCAGTCCCCGGACAGCGCCCGATCAGCCCCAGCATTTT.

This chain uses TRBV6-2 or TRBV6-3 with TRBJ1-5; possible D gene TRBD1, 5 bases. The CDR3 is made up of 14 amino acids. The germline gives CDR1 MNHEY, CDR2 SVGEGT. Deletions cut 2 bases from V and 7 bases from J, with 12 bases between. CDR3 in DNA: TGTGCCAGCAGTTACGGCGGGACCGGACAGCCCCAGCATTTT. It encodes CASSYGGTGQPQHF.

This chain joins TRBV5-1 and TRBJ1-5, with a weak D call TRBD1 (6 bases). V lost 2 bases, J lost 3 bases, and 12 bases lay in between. Per the germline V gene, CDR1 is SGHRS and CDR2 is YFSETQ. The CDR3 is 15 amino acids. For the CDR3, the DNA is TGCGCCAGCAGCTTTACAGGGAATGACAATCAGCCCCAGCATTTT. Residues: CASSFTGNDNQPQHF.

V and J are TRBV6-5 and TRBJ1-1; 7 nucleotides align to TRBD1. With 2 bases clipped from V and 5 bases from J, the junction kept 5 bases outside the gene matches. The CDR3 is made up of 14 amino acids. The germline CDR1 and CDR2 sequences are MNHEY and SVGAGI. The CDR3 loop is CASSYRGQGTEAFF. As DNA, the CDR3 is TGTGCCAGCAGTTACAGGGGGCAAGGGACTGAAGCTTTCTTT.

The chain is built from TRBV27 and TRBJ1-1; D call uncertain. V lost 2 bases and J 1 base, leaving 14 bases between the germline ends. Germline assignment: CDR1 MNHEY and CDR2 SMNVEV (reference sequence). The CDR3 consists of 16 residues. The CDR3 DNA reads as TGTGCCAGCAGTTTAACGCGTTGGGATAAGAACACTGAAGCTTTCTTT. Translating gives CASSLTRWDKNTEAFF.

The rearrangement links TRBV30 to TRBJ2-3; a weak D match, TRBD2 (7 bases). The CDR3 is 15 amino acids. Per the germline V gene, CDR1 is GTSNPN and CDR2 is SVGIG (reference sequence). Trimming stripped 5 bases from V and 2 bases from J, with 17 bases between. CDR3 amino acids: CAWGRGRVPTDTQYF. The CDR3 DNA reads as TGTGCCTGGGGGCGGGGGCGAGTCCCCACAGATACGCAGTATTTT.

V is TRBV18 and J is TRBJ2-7, with D possibly TRBD1 on 5 matching bases. V lost 5 bases, J lost 4 bases, and 12 bases lay in between. Germline-derived CDR1 and CDR2 are KGHSH and LQKENI. The CDR3 runs to 13 residues. The CDR3 DNA follows: TGTGCCAGCTCAACCCAGACAGATTACGAGCAGTACGTC. Its translation: CASSTQTDYEQYV.

The V gene is TRBV2, the J gene TRBJ2-4; the D call may be TRBD1 or TRBD2 (6 bases each). V was shortened by 6 bases and J by 0 bases, with 12 bases between the two germline ends. The CDR3 is made up of 15 amino acids. Per the germline V gene, CDR1 is SNHLY and CDR2 is FYNNEI. CDR3 residues: CASSAGHLAKNIQYF. Here the CDR3 DNA reads TGTGCCAGCAGCGCGGGACATCTAGCCAAAAACATTCAGTACTTC.

This clone was seen once. The chain couples TRBV5-1 to TRBJ2-3; maybe TRBD2 (7 bases). The CDR3 sequence is 13 residues long. CDR1 and CDR2 from the germline V gene are SGHRS and YFSETQ. V lost 2 bases and J 7 bases, leaving 11 bases between the germline ends. The CDR3 nucleotides read TGCGCCAGCAGCTTCACAGGGACTAATACGCAGTATTTT. It encodes CASSFTGTNTQYF.